These 2 T cell receptor beta chains were sequenced from one sample in a study of tumor-infiltrating lymphocytes in localized non-small cell lung cancer. Measured with immunoSEQ multiplex PCR; TCRdb has only the in-frame clones, and not every one. The sample carries 20,000 to 25,000 clones, roughly 70% recorded once. The sample comprised lung tumor tissue. Receptors originate from a human donor with non-small cell lung cancer.

The genes are TRBV9 and TRBJ1-1, with unresolved D. The CDR3 length is 16 residues. Trimming removed 0 bases at V and 1 base at J, with 13 bases between. CDR1 is SGDLS, CDR2 YYNGEE, per germline. The CDR3 DNA follows: TGTGCCAGCAGCGTAGACCCTATCTCTCAGAACACTGAAGCTTTCTTT. It yields the protein CASSVDPISQNTEAFF.

The rearrangement joins TRBV19 to TRBJ1-5; D call uncertain. This CDR3 spans 17 amino acids. Per the germline V gene, CDR1 is LNHDA and CDR2 is SQIVND (reference sequence). The V gene lost 3 bases and the J gene lost 1 base, with 16 bases spanning the gap. CDR3 nucleotides: TGTGCCAGTAGTATCCAGATTTTTCCAGGAAGCAATCAGCCCCAGCATTTT. It translates to CASSIQIFPGSNQPQHF. The whole variable domain, filled in from reference TRBV19 and TRBJ1-5, reads DGGITQSPKYLFRKEGQNVTLSCEQNLNHDAMYWYRQDPGQGLRLIYYSQIVNDFQKGDIAEGYSVSREKKESFPLTVTSAQKNPTAFYLCASSIQIFPGSNQPQHFGDGTRLSIL.